Listed here are 25 T cell receptor beta chains from one sample, sequenced in a study of beta chain features in type 1 diabetes. Study conclusions and caveats: All four CD4+ subsets from Type 1 diabetes patients carried moderately but significantly shorter TCRB CDR3s.

The study reverse transcribed the entire isolated RNA, so it sequenced expressed TCRB transcripts. Measured with immunoSEQ multiplex PCR; TCRdb has only the in-frame clones, and not every one. This table has hundreds of thousands of clones, about 14% appearing once. Their cognate antigens are unknown. Sequencing was performed on naive CD4+ T cells from blood. All receptors derive from a man aged 18 to 29 with type 1 diabetes.

This chain joins TRBV6-5 and TRBJ2-1; tentatively, D is TRBD2 (6 bases). V was clipped by 0 bases and J by 13 bases, with 13 bases between them. The CDR3 loop spans 13 amino acids. Per the germline V gene, CDR1 is MNHEY and CDR2 is SVGAGI. CDR3 coding DNA: TGTGCCAGCAGTTACTCGAGGGACTCCGGACAGTTCTTC. Its translation is CASSYSRDSGQFF.

A few counts support this clone. The rearrangement links TRBV4-3 to TRBJ2-3; no clear D gene. CDR3 length equals 12 residues. The germline V gene has CDR1 LGHNA and CDR2 YSLEER. Trimming cost V 4 bases and J 6 bases, with 8 bases left between them. The chain's CDR3 is CASSPAGDTQYF. The DNA for the CDR3 is TGCGCCAGCAGCCCCGCCGGGGATACGCAGTATTTT.

The chain employs TRBV28 and TRBJ2-7, with 8 bases identical to TRBD1. Trimming cost V 3 bases and J 1 base; bases outside gene matches: 5. The CDR3 sequence is 15 residues long. Germline V lookup: CDR1 MDHEN, CDR2 SYDVKM. The CDR3 loop reads CASSLADRDSYEQYF. In DNA, the CDR3 is TGTGCCAGCAGTTTGGCGGACAGGGATTCCTACGAGCAGTACTTC.

This clone was counted only a few times. The sample has other DNA sequences that encode this CDR3 too. The chain recombines TRBV18 with TRBJ1-4; 8 bases line up with TRBD1. This CDR3 comprises 14 residues. Germline CDR1 KGHSH, CDR2 LQKENI. V lost 3 bases to trimming and J lost 7 bases; unmatched junction nucleotides: 4. CDR3 DNA: TGTGCCAGCTCACCGGGCAGGGGGCCTGAAAAACTGTTTTTT. It encodes CASSPGRGPEKLFF.

The sample holds a few counts of this clone. V is TRBV30 and J is TRBJ2-2, with 8 nucleotides matching TRBD2. This CDR3 is 14 amino acids long. Germline V gives CDR1 GTSNPN, CDR2 SVGIG (reference sequence). The V gene end was trimmed by 0 bases and the J gene end by 3 bases; junction bases not matched to a gene: 0. Written as DNA, the CDR3 is TGTGCCTGGAGTGTGGGACTAGACACCGGGGAGCTGTTTTTT. Its translation is CAWSVGLDTGELFF.

This clone was seen only a few times. The V call is TRBV2, the J call TRBJ1-2; 7 bases align to TRBD1. Germline values: CDR1 SNHLY, CDR2 FYNNEI. The trim removed 6 bases at V and 6 bases at J, leaving 10 bases unmatched. CDR3 size: 14 residues. The CDR3 DNA is TGTGCCAGCAGGGACGACAGGGACCGCGATGGCTACACCTTC. As protein: CASRDDRDRDGYTF.

The chain employs TRBV10-3 and TRBJ1-1; TRBD1 matches at 9 bases. The CDR3 loop spans 14 amino acids. Germline V gene lookup returns CDR1 ENHRY and CDR2 SYGVKD. The V segment lost 10 bases and the J segment 0 bases; nucleotides outside the gene matches: 6. CDR3 region: CATSGTGLNTEAFF. The CDR3 DNA is TGTGCCACCTCCGGGACAGGGCTGAACACTGAAGCTTTCTTT.

This sequence joins TRBV7-9 and TRBJ2-4, with D perhaps TRBD2 (6 bases). This CDR3 contains 13 residues. Germline CDR1 is SEHNR and CDR2 is FQNEAQ (reference sequence). Trimming stripped 10 bases from V and 2 bases from J, with 12 bases between. The CDR3 here is CATGGQTKNIQYF. In DNA form, the CDR3 reads TGTGCCACCGGGGGTCAAACCAAAAACATTCAGTACTTC.

The chain employs TRBV7-9 and TRBJ1-1; D is uncertain. This CDR3 spans 13 amino acids. Per the germline V gene, CDR1 is SEHNR and CDR2 is FQNEAQ (reference sequence). V was pared by 1 base and J by 10 bases, with 13 bases between. The CDR3 here is CASSLVSLPGAFF. CDR3 DNA: TGTGCCAGCAGCTTAGTTTCCCTCCCTGGAGCTTTCTTT.

This clone showed up just a few times. The chain joins TRBV19 to TRBJ1-5; 7 bases match TRBD1. CDR1 and CDR2 from the germline V gene are LNHDA and SQIVND (reference sequence). This CDR3 spans 13 amino acids. V gave up 7 bases and J gave up 4 bases; unmatched junction bases: 4. The CDR3 protein is CASTGGWNQPQHF. The CDR3 bases are TGTGCCAGTACAGGGGGTTGGAATCAGCCCCAGCATTTT.

Turning to this clone: The identical CDR3 is also encoded by other nucleotide sequences in the sample. The chain uses TRBV29-1 and TRBJ1-1; D is unresolved. Germline V lookup: CDR1 SQVTM, CDR2 ANQGSEA. V gave up 1 base and J gave up 1 base, with 1 base separating them. The CDR3 has 11 amino acids. CDR3 DNA sequence: TGCAGCGTTGAAGCGAACACTGAAGCTTTCTTT. This codes for CSVEANTEAFF.

Comment on this clone: The identical CDR3 is also encoded by other nucleotide sequences in the sample. The chain uses TRBV29-1 and TRBJ1-5; D is perhaps TRBD1 (6 bases). With 4 bases removed from V and 0 bases from J, the gap between germline ends came to 10 bases. The CDR3 contains 14 residues. The germline V gene encodes CDR1 SQVTM and CDR2 ANQGSEA. The CDR3 DNA reads as TGCAGCGTTGGAGGGGGTTATAGCAATCAGCCCCAGCATTTT. This codes for CSVGGGYSNQPQHF.

The chain has TRBV27 and TRBJ1-4; D remains ambiguous. Germline V CDR1 and CDR2: MNHEY, SMNVEV (reference sequence). The CDR3 length is 14 residues. V was pared by 8 bases and J by 4 bases, with 14 bases between. The CDR3 is CASRLVGINEKLFF. For the CDR3, the DNA is TGTGCCAGCCGGTTAGTCGGGATTAATGAAAAACTGTTTTTT.

J is TRBJ1-6 and V is TRBV18; D is ambiguous. The length of the CDR3 is 14 residues. CDR1 is KGHSH and CDR2 is LQKENI in the germline V gene. Trimming took 6 bases from V and 1 from J, leaving 7 bases between them. The CDR3 loop is CASSPGSYNSPLHF. The CDR3 DNA follows: TGTGCCAGCTCGCCCGGTTCCTATAATTCACCCCTCCACTTT.

The chain is built from TRBV9 and TRBJ1-4, with D unclear. Germline-derived CDR1 and CDR2 are SGDLS and YYNGEE. Trimming cost V 1 base and J 8 bases, with 18 bases left between them. The CDR3 length is 16 residues. The CDR3 spells CASSVTSGSWREKLFF. CDR3 nucleotide sequence: TGTGCCAGCAGCGTAACCTCCGGGAGTTGGCGAGAAAAACTGTTTTTT.

The genes are TRBV9 and TRBJ1-1, with D unresolved. The ends were cut back, 3 bases at V and 3 bases at J, with 9 bases in the middle. In germline, CDR1 is SGDLS, CDR2 YYNGEE. The CDR3 has 13 amino acids. The CDR3: CASSASRYTEAFF. For the CDR3, the DNA is TGTGCCAGCAGCGCTAGTAGGTACACTGAAGCTTTCTTT. Full variable domain (rest looked up from reference TRBV9 and TRBJ1-1): DSGVTQTPKHLITATGQRVTLRCSPRSGDLSVYWYQQSLDQGLQFLIQYYNGEERAKGNILERFSAQQFPDLHSELNLSSLELGDSALYFCASSASRYTEAFFGQGTRLTVV.

The chain recombines TRBV18 with TRBJ2-7, with 9 bases that match TRBD1. The length of the CDR3 is 13 residues. V lost 3 bases to trimming and J lost 11 bases; unmatched junction nucleotides: 8. Germline-derived CDR1 and CDR2 are KGHSH and LQKENI. This CDR3 reads CASSPGQGLRKYF. The CDR3 DNA reads as TGTGCCAGCTCACCGGGACAGGGACTAAGAAAGTACTTC.

This clone has more than one count but fewer than ten. The DNA of the CDR3 is TGTGCCAGTGGTCTGAAGAGCTCCTACGAGCAGTACTTC. It translates to CASGLKSSYEQYF. The rearrangement joins TRBV6-5 to TRBJ2-7, with no clear D. The germline V gene has CDR1 MNHEY and CDR2 SVGAGI. V lost 9 bases and J lost 0, with 12 bases in between. This CDR3 comprises 13 residues.

The chain is built from TRBV7-3 and TRBJ2-3, with a tentative D call TRBD2 (5 bases). Per the germline V gene, CDR1 is SGHTA and CDR2 is FQGTGA. V was trimmed by 2 bases and J by 2 bases, leaving 14 bases between them. CDR3 length: 16 amino acids. The CDR3 protein is CASSLVGSGSTDTQYF. CDR3 coding DNA: TGTGCCAGCAGCTTAGTGGGGAGCGGATCCACAGATACGCAGTATTTT.

The table lists this clone with a few counts. This chain links TRBV7-9 with TRBJ2-1, with TRBD2 identical over 9 bases. This CDR3 comprises 16 residues. Germline values: CDR1 SEHNR, CDR2 FQNEAQ (reference sequence). Unmatched junction bases numbered 3, after V lost 2 bases and J lost 1 base. The CDR3 nucleotides read TGTGCCAGCAGCTTACGAGCGGGGGGATCCTACAATGAGCAGTTCTTC. Amino acid sequence: CASSLRAGGSYNEQFF. The full variable domain, completed using reference TRBV7-9 and TRBJ2-1, is DTGVSQNPRHKITKRGQNVTFRCDPISEHNRLYWYRQTLGQGPEFLTYFQNEAQLEKSRLLSDRFSAERPKGSFSTLEIQRTEQGDSAMYLCASSLRAGGSYNEQFFGPGTRLTVL.

This clone was seen more than once but under ten times. In DNA form, the CDR3 reads TGTGCCAGCAGAAGGCTGGGTGGACTGGAGCAGTACTTC. Encoded protein: CASRRLGGLEQYF. The V gene is TRBV25-1, the J gene TRBJ2-7; maybe TRBD2 (5 bases). Between the trimmed V and J ends, which lost 6 bases and 7 bases, there was a span of 16 bases. Looked up from germline, CDR1 is MGHDK and CDR2 is SYGVNS. This CDR3 has 13 amino acids.

This chain connects TRBV6-5 to TRBJ1-2, with a possible D match to TRBD1 (6 bases). The CDR3 has 15 amino acids. The germline V gene has CDR1 MNHEY and CDR2 SVGAGI. V was clipped by 2 bases and J by 2 bases, with 12 bases between them. The CDR3 region is CASSYLDRENYGYTF. The CDR3 bases are TGTGCCAGCAGTTACCTGGACAGAGAGAACTATGGCTACACCTTC.

This clone appeared a few times. The gene calls are TRBV6-5 and TRBJ1-4; D is unclear. V gave up 7 bases and J gave up 7 bases, with 13 bases separating them. CDR3 length equals 13 residues. Germline loops: CDR1 MNHEY, CDR2 SVGAGI. The CDR3 sequence: CASKGSASEKLFF. The CDR3 DNA reads as TGTGCCAGCAAAGGTTCGGCGAGTGAAAAACTGTTTTTT.

This chain links TRBV7-2 with TRBJ1-6; the match to TRBD1 covers 11 bases. CDR1 is SGHTA, CDR2 FQGNSA, per germline. CDR3 length equals 14 residues. Losses at the gene ends were 5 bases for V and 8 bases for J; bases not matched to a gene: 2. The CDR3 DNA follows: TGTGCCAGCAGCCTGGGACAGGGGGATTCACCCCTCCACTTT. Translating it yields CASSLGQGDSPLHF.

The chain carries TRBV29-1 and TRBJ1-2; no reliable D call. The CDR3 is 12 amino acids. V lost 5 bases and J lost 7, with 14 bases in between. The germline CDR1 and CDR2 sequences are SQVTM and ANQGSEA. DNA of the CDR3: TGCAGCGTTAACAGAGGTAGCCCTGGCTACACCTTC. It codes for CSVNRGSPGYTF. The variable domain in full, with the rest retrieved from reference TRBV29-1 and TRBJ1-2, is SAVISQKPSRDICQRGTSLTIQCQVDSQVTMMFWYRQQPGQSLTLIATANQGSEATYESGFVIDKFPISRPNLTFSTLTVSNMSPEDSSIYLCSVNRGSPGYTFGSGTRLTVV.